What follows describes a single T cell receptor beta chain. What it recognizes is unknown. TCR beta from blood CD8+ and CD4+ T cells was sequenced. The multiple sclerosis controls, all treatment-naive patients, had relapsing-remitting disease that was stable or active. The sample belongs to a study of CD8 T cells in Susac syndrome. RNA totalling 0.5 to 1 ug underwent reverse transcription with random hexamers. The amplification used immunoSEQ multiplex PCR on TCR beta CDR3; it spanned 54 Vbeta and 13 Jbeta. TCRdb used MiXCR to reprocess the immunoSEQ multiplex PCR reads, holding one entry per CDR3 protein. The sample has over 150,000 distinct CDR3 sequences, 90% to 95% seen once; the top ten hold roughly 0.098%. V dropped 1 base and J dropped 3; count of bases not matched to a gene: 6. Per germline, CDR1 LGHDT and CDR2 YNNKEL (reference sequence). The CDR3 is 15 amino acids. Whole-study findings and limits: The authors acknowledged that the study's TCR sequencing and HLA analysis involved relatively few individuals.

The V and J genes are TRBV3-1 and TRBJ2-7, with 7 bases matching TRBD2. Input material: CD4+ T cells from PBMCs. The receptor was derived from a human donor with multiple sclerosis. CDR3 loop: CASSQAVWGGYEQYF. CDR3 nucleotides: TGTGCCAGCAGCCAAGCAGTATGGGGGGGCTACGAGCAGTACTTC.